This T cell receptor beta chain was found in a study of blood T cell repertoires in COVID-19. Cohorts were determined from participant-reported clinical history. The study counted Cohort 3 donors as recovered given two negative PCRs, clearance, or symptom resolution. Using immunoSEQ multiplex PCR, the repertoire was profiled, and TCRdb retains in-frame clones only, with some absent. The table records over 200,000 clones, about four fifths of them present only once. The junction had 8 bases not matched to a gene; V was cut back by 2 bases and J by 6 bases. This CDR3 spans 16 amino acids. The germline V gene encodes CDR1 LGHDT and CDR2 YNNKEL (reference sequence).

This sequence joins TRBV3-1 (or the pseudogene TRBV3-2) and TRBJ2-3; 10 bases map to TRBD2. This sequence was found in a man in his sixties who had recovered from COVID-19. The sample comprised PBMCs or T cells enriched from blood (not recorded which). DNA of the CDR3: TGTGCCAGCAGCCAACGAGAGCGGGGGGGCCGGGATACGCAGTATTTT. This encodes CASSQRERGGRDTQYF.